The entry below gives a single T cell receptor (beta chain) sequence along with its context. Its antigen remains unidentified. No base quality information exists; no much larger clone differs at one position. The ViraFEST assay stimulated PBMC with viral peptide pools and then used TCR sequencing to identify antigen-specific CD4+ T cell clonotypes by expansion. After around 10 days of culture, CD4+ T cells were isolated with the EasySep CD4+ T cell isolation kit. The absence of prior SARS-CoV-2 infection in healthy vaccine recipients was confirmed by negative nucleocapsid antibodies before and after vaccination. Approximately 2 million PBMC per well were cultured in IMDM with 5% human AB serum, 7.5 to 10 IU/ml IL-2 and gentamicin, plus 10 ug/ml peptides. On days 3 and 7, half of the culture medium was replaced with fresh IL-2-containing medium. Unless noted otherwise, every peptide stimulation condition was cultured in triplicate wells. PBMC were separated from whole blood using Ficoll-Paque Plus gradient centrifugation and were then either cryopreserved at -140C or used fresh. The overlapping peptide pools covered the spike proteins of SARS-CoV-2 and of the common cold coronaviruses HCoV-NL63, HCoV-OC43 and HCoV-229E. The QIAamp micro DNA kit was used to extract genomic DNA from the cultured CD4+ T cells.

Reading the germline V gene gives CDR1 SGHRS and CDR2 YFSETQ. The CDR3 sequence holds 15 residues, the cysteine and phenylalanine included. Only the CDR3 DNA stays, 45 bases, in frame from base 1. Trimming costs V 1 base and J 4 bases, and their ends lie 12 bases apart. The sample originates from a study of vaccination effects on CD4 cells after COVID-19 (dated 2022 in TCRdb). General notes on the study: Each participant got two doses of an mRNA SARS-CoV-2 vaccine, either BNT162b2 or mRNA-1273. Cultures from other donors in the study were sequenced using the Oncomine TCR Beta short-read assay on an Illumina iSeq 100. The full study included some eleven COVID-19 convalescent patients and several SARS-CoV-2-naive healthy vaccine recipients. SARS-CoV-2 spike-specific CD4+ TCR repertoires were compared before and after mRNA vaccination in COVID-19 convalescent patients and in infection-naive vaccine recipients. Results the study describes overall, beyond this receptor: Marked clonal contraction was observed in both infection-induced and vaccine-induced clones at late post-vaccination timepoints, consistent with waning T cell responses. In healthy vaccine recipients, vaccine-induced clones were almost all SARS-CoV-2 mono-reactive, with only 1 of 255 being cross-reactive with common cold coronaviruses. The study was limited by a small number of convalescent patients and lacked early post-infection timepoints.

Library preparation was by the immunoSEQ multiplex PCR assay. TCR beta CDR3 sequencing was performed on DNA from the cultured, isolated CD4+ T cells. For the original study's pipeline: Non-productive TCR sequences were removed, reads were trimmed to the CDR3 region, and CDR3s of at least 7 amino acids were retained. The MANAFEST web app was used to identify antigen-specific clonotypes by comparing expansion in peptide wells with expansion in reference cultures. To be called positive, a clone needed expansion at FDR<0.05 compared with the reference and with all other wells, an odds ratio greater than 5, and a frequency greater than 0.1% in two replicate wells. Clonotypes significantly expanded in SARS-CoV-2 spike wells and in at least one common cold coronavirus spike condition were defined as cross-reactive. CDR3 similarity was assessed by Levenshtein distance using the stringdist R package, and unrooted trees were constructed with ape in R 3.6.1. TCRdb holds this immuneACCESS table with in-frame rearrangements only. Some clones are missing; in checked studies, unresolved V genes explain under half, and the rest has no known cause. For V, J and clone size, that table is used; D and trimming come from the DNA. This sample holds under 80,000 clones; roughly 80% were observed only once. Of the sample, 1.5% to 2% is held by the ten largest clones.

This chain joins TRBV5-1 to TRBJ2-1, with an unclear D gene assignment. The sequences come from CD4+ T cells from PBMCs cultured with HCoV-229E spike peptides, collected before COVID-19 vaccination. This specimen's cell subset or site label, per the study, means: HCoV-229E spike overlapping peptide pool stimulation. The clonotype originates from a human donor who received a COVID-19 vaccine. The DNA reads TGCGCCAGCAGCTTGAACGGGCAGGTATACAATGAGCAGTTCTTC. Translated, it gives CASSLNGQVYNEQFF.